A selection of T cell receptor beta chains follows, all from one sample in a study of blood T cell repertoires in COVID-19. The repertoire was sequenced with immunoSEQ multiplex PCR; TCRdb's copy has only in-frame clones and lacks some. Of 200,000 to 300,000 clones listed, around four fifths are singletons. Specimen: peripheral blood. The receptors were sampled from a man in his fifties or sixties with acute or convalescent COVID-19. The CDR3 runs from the conserved cysteine through the conserved F or W. D genes are given only for firm matches. The listing skips clone size in some rows; elsewhere it reads once, few, many or a size class.

>TRBD1|TRBJ1-1|15|.|TRBV28
CASAFLKGAITEAFF
TGTGCCAGCGCCTTTCTGAAGGGGGCTATCACTGAAGCTTTCTTT
>.|TRBJ2-1|15|once|TRBV5-1
CASSFLPSLSNEQFF
TGCGCCAGCAGCTTTCTCCCTAGCTTATCGAATGAGCAGTTCTTC
>TRBD1|TRBJ1-1|14|.|TRBV19
CASSRPGQGTEAFF
TGTGCCAGTAGCAGGCCGGGACAGGGAACTGAAGCTTTCTTT
>.|TRBJ2-7|14|.|TRBV15
CATSRRTASYEQYF
TGTGCCACCAGCAGGAGAACAGCTTCCTACGAGCAGTACTTC
>.|TRBJ2-1|17|.|TRBV9
CASTPKAGLSSYNEQFF
TGTGCCAGCACCCCAAAGGCGGGGCTGAGCTCCTACAATGAGCAGTTCTTC
>TRBD1|TRBJ1-4|14|.|TRBV5-5
CASTRDRGREKLFF
TGTGCCAGCACCCGGGACAGGGGACGAGAAAAACTGTTTTTT
>.|TRBJ2-2|16|.|TRBV7-3
CASSRTTRPNTGELFF
TGTGCCAGCAGTCGGACTACACGACCGAACACCGGGGAGCTGTTTTTT
>.|TRBJ1-1|13|.|TRBV27
CANSLKKNTEAFF
TGTGCCAACTCGTTAAAGAAGAACACTGAAGCTTTCTTT
>TRBD1|TRBJ2-2|17|.|TRBV7-2
CASSLVAGTANTGELFF
TGTGCCAGCAGCTTAGTGGCCGGGACAGCGAACACCGGGGAGCTGTTTTTT
>TRBD1|TRBJ1-2|14|.|TRBV7-3
CASSLNRGSYGYTF
TGTGCCAGCAGCTTAAACAGGGGCAGCTATGGCTACACCTTC
>.|TRBJ1-1|12|once|TRBV28
CASSPRNTEAFF
TGTGCCAGCAGTCCGAGAAACACTGAAGCTTTCTTT
>TRBD1|TRBJ1-4|14|.|TRBV2
CASMGGQSNEKLFF
TGTGCCAGCATGGGGGGACAGAGTAATGAAAAACTGTTTTTT
>.|TRBJ2-4|11|.|TRBV30
CAWRLENIQYF
TGTGCCTGGAGGTTAGAAAACATTCAGTACTTC
>TRBD2|TRBJ2-5|14|.|TRBV11-3
CASSLPGGQETQYF
TGTGCCAGCAGCCTTCCGGGGGGACAAGAGACCCAGTACTTC
>TRBD1|TRBJ2-2|15|.|TRBV30
CAWSQWDRVVGELFF
TGTGCCTGGTCACAATGGGACAGGGTCGTCGGGGAGCTGTTTTTT
>.|TRBJ1-1|15|once|TRBV9
CASSARERGHTEAFF
TGTGCCAGCAGCGCCCGGGAGAGAGGGCACACTGAAGCTTTCTTT
>TRBD1|TRBJ2-7|13|.|TRBV15
CATSSETGGEQYF
TGTGCCACCAGCAGTGAAACAGGGGGCGAGCAGTACTTC
>.|TRBJ1-5|15|once|TRBV6-2/TRBV6-3
CASSSRLRSNQPQHF
TGTGCCAGCAGTTCTAGACTCCGTAGCAATCAGCCCCAGCATTTT
>.|TRBJ2-3|14|.|TRBV28
CASSSSTPHDTQYF
TGTGCCAGCAGTTCATCAACTCCCCACGATACGCAGTATTTT
>.|TRBJ1-1|17|.|TRBV7-6
CASSPLAPKPLNTEAFF
TGTGCCAGCAGCCCGTTAGCCCCGAAGCCCCTGAACACTGAAGCTTTCTTT
>.|TRBJ1-5|13|.|TRBV19
CASSKTANQPQHF
TGTGCCAGTAGTAAGACAGCTAATCAGCCCCAGCATTTT
>TRBD1|TRBJ2-1|17|.|TRBV6-2/TRBV6-3
CASSYSIGGQGSNEQFF
TGTGCCAGCAGTTACTCGATAGGGGGACAGGGGTCCAATGAGCAGTTCTTC
>TRBD1|TRBJ2-5|18|.|TRBV29-1
CSVARDVQGARKGETQYF
TGCAGCGTTGCGAGGGACGTACAGGGGGCGCGGAAGGGAGAGACCCAGTACTTC
>.|TRBJ1-2|14|.|TRBV6-1
CASSDHQGLDGYTF
TGTGCCAGCAGTGACCACCAGGGGCTAGATGGCTACACCTTC
>.|TRBJ2-7|13|.|TRBV28
CASSVGSSYEQYF
TGTGCCAGCAGTGTAGGGAGCTCCTACGAGCAGTACTTC
>TRBD2|TRBJ2-3|21|.|TRBV3-1/TRBV3-2
CASSQYVAVSGRAGGRYTQYF
TGTGCCAGCAGCCAATACGTCGCAGTGAGCGGGAGGGCCGGGGGGAGATATACGCAGTATTTT
>TRBD2|TRBJ2-7|15|.|TRBV6-5
CASSYSWRGTYEQYF
TGTGCCAGCAGTTACTCTTGGCGGGGGACCTACGAGCAGTACTTC
>.|TRBJ1-1|17|.|TRBV14
CASSQDLGSGVNTEAFF
TGTGCCAGCAGCCAAGATCTTGGTTCGGGGGTGAACACTGAAGCTTTCTTT
>TRBD1|TRBJ2-6|15|.|TRBV6-6
CASTTDRAGANVLTF
TGTGCCAGCACCACAGACAGGGCCGGGGCCAACGTCCTGACTTTC
>.|TRBJ2-7|16|.|TRBV10-1
CASSPAIASPSYEQYF
TGCGCCAGCAGTCCCGCGATAGCATCACCTTCCTACGAGCAGTACTTC
>.|TRBJ2-3|15|.|TRBV10-3
CAISQPGLSTDTQYF
TGTGCCATCAGCCAGCCCGGACTTAGCACAGATACGCAGTATTTT
>.|TRBJ2-6|18|few|TRBV6-1
CASSEAGAASSGANVLTF
TGTGCCAGCAGTGAAGCTGGAGCGGCGTCCTCTGGGGCCAACGTCCTGACTTTC
>.|TRBJ1-6|15|few|TRBV7-2
CASSLVPGANSPLHF
TGTGCCAGCAGCTTAGTTCCAGGGGCGAATTCACCCCTCCACTTT
>TRBD1|TRBJ1-4|15|few|TRBV11-3
CASSQDRAKKEKLFF
TGTGCCAGCAGCCAAGACAGGGCCAAGAAAGAAAAACTGTTTTTT
>TRBD1|TRBJ2-7|14|.|TRBV20-1
CSASTGTGGYEQYF
TGCAGTGCTAGTACCGGGACAGGGGGTTACGAGCAGTACTTC
>TRBD1|TRBJ1-1|17|.|TRBV15
CATSRARTGGANTEAFF
TGTGCCACCAGCAGAGCCCGGACAGGGGGAGCGAACACTGAAGCTTTCTTT
>TRBD1|TRBJ1-1|15|few|TRBV29-1
CSVGDRGQRNTEAFF
TGCAGCGTTGGGGACAGGGGGCAGAGGAACACTGAAGCTTTCTTT
>TRBD1|TRBJ2-7|12|.|TRBV6-2/TRBV6-3
CASSSPGGEQYF
TGTGCCAGCAGTTCCCCAGGGGGCGAGCAGTACTTC
>.|TRBJ1-5|14|.|TRBV19
CASHRAGDNQPQHF
TGTGCCAGCCATAGGGCAGGGGACAATCAGCCCCAGCATTTT
>.|TRBJ1-1|13|.|TRBV12-3/TRBV12-4
CASRPRQNTEAFF
TGTGCCAGCAGGCCTCGACAGAACACTGAAGCTTTCTTT